Following are 3 T cell receptor beta chains from one sample sequenced in a study of T-cell memory formation after mild COVID-19. TCRdb reprocessed the 5' RACE reads via MiXCR and lists one record per CDR3 protein. The sample has about half a million distinct CDR3 sequences, about 20% seen once. Material for sequencing was PBMCs or a T cell subset sorted from them (not recorded which). These receptors were obtained from an adult woman who had mild COVID-19 (a few samples of this study predate the infection). Cell type and time point are not known.

This clonotype was recorded at least ten times. This chain uses TRBV2 with TRBJ2-2; D unresolved. There are 14 residues in the CDR3. V lost 2 bases to trimming and J lost 7 bases, with 11 bases between them. CDR1 is SNHLY and CDR2 is FYNNEI in the germline V gene. CDR3 bases: TGTGCCAGCAGTGAATATATAGGGATCGGGGAGCTGTTTTTT. This encodes CASSEYIGIGELFF. Full variable domain (rest looked up from reference TRBV2 and TRBJ2-2): EPEVTQTPSHQVTQMGQEVILRCVPISNHLYFYWYRQILGQKVEFLVSFYNNEISEKSEIFDDQFSVERPDGSNFTLKIRSTKLEDSAMYFCASSEYIGIGELFFGEGSRLTVL.

In its sample, this clonotype was seen a few times. This sequence joins TRBV6-5 and TRBJ1-1; D may be TRBD1 (6 bases). There are 13 residues in the CDR3. Trimming stripped 11 bases from V and 3 bases from J, with 16 bases between. From germline, CDR1 is MNHEY and CDR2 SVGAGI. This chain's CDR3 is CAARDTKHTEAFF. The DNA for the CDR3 is TGTGCCGCCCGGGACACTAAACACACTGAAGCTTTCTTT.

This clonotype was seen more than once but under ten times. The chain carries TRBV27 and TRBJ2-3; 8 nucleotides match TRBD2. The junction had 6 bases not matched to a gene; V was cut back by 3 bases and J by 4 bases. This CDR3 region has 15 residues. Germline CDR1 is MNHEY and CDR2 is SMNVEV (reference sequence). In DNA, the CDR3 is TGTGCCAGCAGTTTCAGCGGGAGAAACCCAGATACGCAGTATTTT. This gives the protein CASSFSGRNPDTQYF.